The source of this T cell receptor (beta chain) is a study of T cells after yellow fever vaccination (dated 2019 in TCRdb). With regard to the full study: The SMART-Seq v4 Ultra Low Input RNA kit was used to prepare libraries from fractions with low cell numbers. To follow T-cell clones before and after both primary and booster YFV17D yellow fever vaccination, bulk TCR alpha and beta repertoires underwent longitudinal sequencing. Blood samples were taken at several timepoints before and after primary and secondary immunization, and bulk PBMC replicates and cell subsets were isolated. Two healthy male donors, one aged 18 to 29 and one aged 30 to 40 years, made up the cohort.

The sample's treatment or condition label, in plain terms: live attenuated yellow fever vaccine strain. Two biological replicates of bulk PBMCs were collected at each blood-draw timepoint. A standard Ficoll-Paque protocol was used to isolate PBMCs from peripheral blood. RNA was extracted with TriZol from bulk PBMCs, CD4 and CD8 fractions, and dextramer-positive and dextramer-negative fractions. In the case of this clonotype: Its antigen is still unknown. The sample holds no much larger clone one base away, and base qualities are not on file.

TCR cDNA was synthesized by 5'RACE template switching, which introduced a universal primer site and unique molecular identifiers. cDNA synthesis was primed from both the TCR alpha and TCR beta constant segments. Libraries were amplified in two PCR steps, with sample barcodes and sequencing adapters added in the second step. Sequencing of the libraries was done on either Illumina HiSeq 2500 (2x100 bp) or NovaSeq (2x150 bp). Turning to the authors' computational methods: MIGEC was used to demultiplex reads and collapse the reads into UMI consensus sequences, and MiXCR was used for V(D)J alignment. Vaccine-responding clonotypes were identified with edgeR using replicate PBMC samples, with FDR below 0.01 and a log2 fold change above 5 up to day 15 being required. Each bulk clonotype received a CD4 or CD8 identity based on whether the sequenced CD4 or CD8 repertoire contained that clonotype at higher abundance. Using fastp at Q25 and MiXCR, TCRdb reprocessed the public reads and kept productive beta chains. Identical CDR3 protein sequences are pooled into one entry, listed with their most common genes and DNA. Clone size and V and J calls follow TCRdb, not the original study. Within this sample are 620,000 or so distinct CDR3 sequences, with 9% to 15% of them counted one time only. Approximately 15% of the sample belongs to the ten largest clones.

Results and caveats for the whole study, not just this receptor: Because the study included only a couple of donors, the extent to which the findings can be generalized is limited. A small share of clonotypes occurred in both CD4 and CD8 compartments, likely arising from convergent recombination. Compared with the primary T-cell response, the secondary T-cell response was faster but weaker, reaching its peak on day 5 rather than on day 15. Most clones expanded after primary vaccination were re-detected after the booster (just under 97% of CD4 and roughly 85% of CD8), suggesting broad memory maintenance. Computational filtering was required because FACS-sorted repertoires could contain abundant contaminating clonotypes from the bulk population.

The germline V gene sets CDR1 to SGHTA and CDR2 to FQGNSA. The germline V end is reduced by 2 bases and the J end by 2 bases; junction bases left unmatched: 9. The CDR3 measures 16 amino acids from cysteine to phenylalanine. The sequence is cut down to CDR3 DNA, 48 bases in frame from base 1. The sample was PBMCs, taken on the day of the yellow fever booster vaccination. The chain is made from TRBV7-2 and TRBJ2-7, and 7 junctional nucleotides match TRBD2. The TCR comes from a man aged 25 to 40 who received the YFV17D yellow fever vaccine. The nucleotide sequence reads TGTGCCAGCAGCTTACGAAGAAGCGGGACCCCCTACGAGCAGTACTTC. This yields the protein CASSLRRSGTPYEQYF. The full variable domain, completed from the reference TRBV7-2 and TRBJ2-7 proteins outside the CDR3, reads GAGVSQSPSNKVTEKGKDVELRCDPISGHTALYWYRQSLGQGLEFLIYFQGNSAPDKSGLPSDRFSAERTGGSVSTLTIQRTQQEDSAVYLCASSLRRSGTPYEQYFGPGTRLTVT.